Presented here are 12 T cell receptor beta chains from one specimen sequenced in a study of blood T cell repertoires in COVID-19. Libraries were prepared by immunoSEQ multiplex PCR; TCRdb keeps only in-frame clonotypes and omits some of them. Here the sample spans some 190,000 clones, around 86% being singletons. The sequencing input was PBMCs or T cells enriched from blood (not recorded which). The source is a woman between 35 and 50 years old in a cohort exposed to, infected with or recovered from COVID-19 (not recorded which).

The rearrangement uses TRBV11-2 and TRBJ1-5; 10 nucleotides align to TRBD1. Trimming cost V 5 bases and J 4 bases; bases outside gene matches: 8. CDR3 length: 16 amino acids. Germline V gives CDR1 SGHAT, CDR2 FQNNGV. CDR3 bases: TGTGCCAGCAGCCCCCGACCGGGACAGGGGAATCAGCCCCAGCATTTT. Amino acid sequence: CASSPRPGQGNQPQHF.

This chain joins TRBV2 and TRBJ2-5, with D possibly matching TRBD1 (6 bases). V was shortened by 4 bases and J by 5 bases, with 14 bases between the two germline ends. Germline loops: CDR1 SNHLY, CDR2 FYNNEI. The CDR3 has 14 amino acids. The CDR3 protein is CASSVVPGDETQYF. In DNA, the CDR3 is TGTGCCAGCAGTGTGGTACCAGGGGATGAGACCCAGTACTTC.

The DNA for the CDR3 is TGTGCCAGCAGCGTAGGAGGCGGGAAACTTGGAAACACCATATATTTT. Residues: CASSVGGGKLGNTIYF. The genes are TRBV9 and TRBJ1-3; D is ambiguous. Deletions cut 0 bases from V and 3 bases from J, with 13 bases between. There are 16 residues in the CDR3. In germline, CDR1 is SGDLS, CDR2 YYNGEE.

The chain couples TRBV11-2 to TRBJ1-1; 7 nucleotides align to TRBD1. Germline assignment: CDR1 SGHAT and CDR2 FQNNGV. The CDR3 is made up of 15 amino acids. The V gene end was trimmed by 3 bases and the J gene end by 0 bases; junction bases not matched to a gene: 4. CDR3: CASSFTTGMNTEAFF. In DNA form, the CDR3 reads TGTGCCAGCAGCTTCACGACAGGGATGAACACTGAAGCTTTCTTT.

This sequence joins TRBV29-1 and TRBJ2-3; 9 nucleotides match TRBD1. Germline values: CDR1 SQVTM, CDR2 ANQGSEA. With 3 bases clipped from V and 4 bases from J, the junction kept 8 bases outside the gene matches. This CDR3 is 15 amino acids long. CDR3 coding DNA: TGCAGCGTTGATGGGGGACAGGGTGGACCAGATACGCAGTATTTT. Protein sequence: CSVDGGQGGPDTQYF.

The chain recombines TRBV12-5 with TRBJ2-2, with D perhaps TRBD2 (6 bases). Trimming took off 1 base at V and 2 bases at J, with 8 bases between the two ends. In germline, CDR1 is LGHNT, CDR2 FRNRAP. CDR3 size: 15 residues. CDR3 DNA sequence: TGTGCTAGTGGTTTGGGCGGGGCCAACACCGGGGAGCTGTTTTTT. This encodes CASGLGGANTGELFF.

V usage is TRBV23-1 and J usage is TRBJ1-5; 11 nucleotides match TRBD1. TRBV23-1 is marked as an open reading frame, function uncertain. V shed 3 bases, J shed 2 bases, and the junction held 9 bases outside the gene matches. The CDR3 contains 18 residues. CDR3 sequence: CASSHLGQGAIRNQPQHF. As DNA, the CDR3 is TGCGCCAGCAGTCACTTAGGACAGGGGGCGATCCGCAATCAGCCCCAGCATTTT.

J is TRBJ1-2 and V is TRBV4-1; D is undetermined. V was pared by 0 bases and J by 6 bases, with 17 bases between. The germline gives CDR1 MGHRA, CDR2 YSYEKL. The CDR3 loop spans 16 amino acids. The CDR3 DNA sequence: TGCGCCAGCAGCCAAGATCTTAATGTGGGAGGGAATGGCTACACCTTC. This codes for CASSQDLNVGGNGYTF.

The chain has TRBV19 and TRBJ2-6; maybe TRBD2 (5 bases). Trimming pared 7 bases from V and 0 bases from J, leaving 7 bases between. CDR1 is LNHDA, CDR2 SQIVND, per germline (reference sequence). The CDR3 totals 14 residues. CDR3 coding DNA: TGTGCCAGTATGGACTTCTCTGGGGCCAACGTCCTGACTTTC. Its protein product is CASMDFSGANVLTF.

The CDR3 region has the DNA TGCGCCAGCAGTGAGTCAGGGGAGGCCTACGAGCAGTACTTC. Encoded protein: CASSESGEAYEQYF. The chain combines TRBV10-1 with TRBJ2-7; a possible D gene is TRBD2 (6 bases). The CDR3 consists of 14 residues. Germline CDR1 reads WNHNN; CDR2 reads SYGVQD (reference sequence). The V gene lost 0 bases and the J gene lost 2 bases, with 8 bases spanning the gap.

The chain uses TRBV27 and TRBJ2-3; 8 nucleotides line up with TRBD2. CDR1 is MNHEY, CDR2 SMNVEV, per germline (reference sequence). The V segment lost 2 bases and the J segment 5 bases; nucleotides outside the gene matches: 6. The CDR3 loop spans 15 amino acids. CDR3 DNA sequence: TGTGCCAGCAGTTTAGCCCAACTAGCGGTAGATACGCAGTATTTT. Protein sequence: CASSLAQLAVDTQYF.

The chain recombines TRBV10-2 with TRBJ1-1; 9 bases line up with TRBD1. This CDR3 is built from 14 residues. Trimming cost V 7 bases and J 4 bases; bases outside gene matches: 7. Looked up from germline, CDR1 is WSHSY and CDR2 is SAAADI. The CDR3 is CASTPGQGGTEAFF. As DNA, the CDR3 is TGCGCCAGCACTCCGGGACAGGGAGGCACTGAAGCTTTCTTT.